This TCR beta chain originates from a study of T cell repertoires in cytomegalovirus infection. Study at large: Peptides in the study included HLA-C-restricted and HLA-B-restricted CMV epitopes. A matching HLA type, together with CMV infection, was signaled by public TCR beta signatures. Study observations and caveats: Predominance within the ex vivo response was attributable to HLA-C-restricted CMV-specific TCR beta clonotypes. Of the TCR beta families, the public ones yielded a cumulative frequency that identified carriers of CMV plus the relevant HLA.

For this clonotype: What it binds is unknown.

CDR3 length: 14 residues. With 4 bases removed from V and 3 bases from J, the gap between germline ends came to 13 bases. Germline V gene lookup returns CDR1 MNHEY and CDR2 SVGAGI. TCRdb processed the reads anew with MiXCR; each CDR3 protein has one entry. Here the sample spans some 900,000 distinct CDR3 sequences, less than 35% being singletons. Sequenced material: cultured CD8+ T cells from PBMCs, taken from culture after CMV antigen stimulation. The sequence was obtained from a human donor in good health (CMV status not recorded). Some clones in this sample may be carry-over from other donors' samples. This rearrangement joins TRBV6-5 to TRBJ2-7; D possibly matches TRBD1 or TRBD2 (6 bases each). CDR3 sequence: CASSSGGPYYEQYF. The CDR3 coding sequence is TGTGCCAGCAGTTCCGGGGGCCCCTACTACGAGCAGTACTTC.